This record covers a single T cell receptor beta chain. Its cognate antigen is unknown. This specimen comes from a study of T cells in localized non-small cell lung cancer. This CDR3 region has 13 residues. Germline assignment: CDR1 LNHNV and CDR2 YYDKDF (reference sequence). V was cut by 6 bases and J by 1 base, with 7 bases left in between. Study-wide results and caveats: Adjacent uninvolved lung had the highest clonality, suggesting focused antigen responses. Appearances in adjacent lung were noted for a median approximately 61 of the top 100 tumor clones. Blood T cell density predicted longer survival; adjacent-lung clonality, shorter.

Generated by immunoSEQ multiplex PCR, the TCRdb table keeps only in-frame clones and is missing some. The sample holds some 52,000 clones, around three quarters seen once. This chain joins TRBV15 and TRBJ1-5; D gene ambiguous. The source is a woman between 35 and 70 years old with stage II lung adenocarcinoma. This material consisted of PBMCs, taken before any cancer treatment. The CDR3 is CATSAQSNQPQHF. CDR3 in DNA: TGTGCCACCAGTGCACAGAGCAATCAGCCCCAGCATTTT. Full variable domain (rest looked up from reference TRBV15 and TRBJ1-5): DAMVIQNPRYQVTQFGKPVTLSCSQTLNHNVMYWYQQKSSQAPKLLFHYYDKDFNNEADTPDNFQSRRPNTSFCFLDIRSPGLGDTAMYLCATSAQSNQPQHFGDGTRLSIL.